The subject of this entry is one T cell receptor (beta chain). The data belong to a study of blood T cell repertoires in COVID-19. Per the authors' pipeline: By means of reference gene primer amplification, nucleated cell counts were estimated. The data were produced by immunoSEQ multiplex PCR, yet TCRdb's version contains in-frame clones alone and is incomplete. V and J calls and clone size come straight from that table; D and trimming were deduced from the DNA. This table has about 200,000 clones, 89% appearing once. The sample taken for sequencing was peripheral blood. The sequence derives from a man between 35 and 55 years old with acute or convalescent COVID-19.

The CDR3 nucleotides read TGCGCCAGCAGCACCGGCCTTAGCGGGGGCACAGATACGCAGTATTTT. Its translation is CASSTGLSGGTDTQYF. The gene calls are TRBV5-1 and TRBJ2-3; the match to TRBD2 covers 8 bases. Germline V gene data show CDR1 as SGHRS and CDR2 as YFSETQ. The length of the CDR3 is 16 residues. Germline trimming cut 4 bases from V and 1 base from J; bases unmatched to any gene: 8.